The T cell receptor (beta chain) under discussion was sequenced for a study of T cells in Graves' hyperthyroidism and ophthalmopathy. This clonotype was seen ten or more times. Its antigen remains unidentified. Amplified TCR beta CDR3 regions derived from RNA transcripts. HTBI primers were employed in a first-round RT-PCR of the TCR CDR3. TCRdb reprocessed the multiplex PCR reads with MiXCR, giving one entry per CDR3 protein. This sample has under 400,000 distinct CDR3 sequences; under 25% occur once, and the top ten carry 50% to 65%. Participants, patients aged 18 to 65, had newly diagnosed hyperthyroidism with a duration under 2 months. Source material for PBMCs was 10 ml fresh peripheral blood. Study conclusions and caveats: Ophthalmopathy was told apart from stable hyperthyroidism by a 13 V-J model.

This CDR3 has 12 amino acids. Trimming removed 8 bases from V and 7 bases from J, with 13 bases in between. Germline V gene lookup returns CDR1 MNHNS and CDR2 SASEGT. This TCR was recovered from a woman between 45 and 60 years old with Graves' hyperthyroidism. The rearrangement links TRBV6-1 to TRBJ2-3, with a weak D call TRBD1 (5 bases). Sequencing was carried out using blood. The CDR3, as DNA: TGTGCCAGCGGCCGCAGGGAACATACGCAGTATTTT. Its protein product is CASGRREHTQYF.